This T cell receptor (beta chain) was profiled in a study of T cell changes during pregnancy in multiple sclerosis. V lost 4 bases to trimming and J lost 10 bases, with 14 bases between them. The CDR3 spans 12 residues. The V gene's germline CDR1 is SGHNT and CDR2 YYREEE (reference sequence). Data came from immunoSEQ multiplex PCR; TCRdb stores just in-frame clones and leaves some out. The sample holds approximately 65,000 clones, approximately 89% seen once. The material was peripheral blood, obtained in the third trimester of pregnancy. The chain recombines TRBV5-4 with TRBJ1-2; tentative D call: TRBD1 (5 bases). The TCR sequence derives from a female donor in good health, enrolled as a control in a pregnancy study. Here the CDR3 DNA reads TGTGCCAGCAGCCCGGACACGGTTTACTACACCTTC. Protein product: CASSPDTVYYTF.